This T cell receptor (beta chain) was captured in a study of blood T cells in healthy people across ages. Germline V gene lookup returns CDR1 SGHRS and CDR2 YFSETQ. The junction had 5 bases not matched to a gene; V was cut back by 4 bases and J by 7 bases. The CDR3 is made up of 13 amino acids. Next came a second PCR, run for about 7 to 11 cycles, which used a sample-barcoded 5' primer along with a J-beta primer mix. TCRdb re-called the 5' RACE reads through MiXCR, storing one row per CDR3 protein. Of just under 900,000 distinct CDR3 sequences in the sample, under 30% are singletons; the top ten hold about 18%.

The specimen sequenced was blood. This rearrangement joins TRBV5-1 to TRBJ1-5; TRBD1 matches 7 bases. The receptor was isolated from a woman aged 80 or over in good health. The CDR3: CASSGSGGQPQHF. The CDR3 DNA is TGCGCCAGCAGCGGATCAGGGGGGCAGCCCCAGCATTTT.